Reported below is one T cell receptor beta chain. This sample was included in a study of neoadjuvant nivolumab and ipilimumab in lung cancer. Libraries were prepared by immunoSEQ multiplex PCR; TCRdb keeps only in-frame clonotypes and omits some of them. The profile shows 7,500 to 10,000 clones, about four fifths of them singletons. Germline V gene lookup returns CDR1 SGHTA and CDR2 FQGTGA. With V trimmed by 2 bases and J by 3 bases, 13 bases remained unmatched. The CDR3 has 18 residues. The chain employs TRBV7-3 and TRBJ2-7, with 10 bases matching TRBD2. The sequence derives from an adult with non-small cell lung cancer. The source was peripheral blood, collected before neoadjuvant nivolumab, alone or with ipilimumab. This CDR3 is CASSLGPSGSSTFYEQYF. CDR3 DNA sequence: TGTGCCAGCAGCTTAGGGCCTAGCGGGAGCTCCACCTTCTACGAGCAGTACTTC.